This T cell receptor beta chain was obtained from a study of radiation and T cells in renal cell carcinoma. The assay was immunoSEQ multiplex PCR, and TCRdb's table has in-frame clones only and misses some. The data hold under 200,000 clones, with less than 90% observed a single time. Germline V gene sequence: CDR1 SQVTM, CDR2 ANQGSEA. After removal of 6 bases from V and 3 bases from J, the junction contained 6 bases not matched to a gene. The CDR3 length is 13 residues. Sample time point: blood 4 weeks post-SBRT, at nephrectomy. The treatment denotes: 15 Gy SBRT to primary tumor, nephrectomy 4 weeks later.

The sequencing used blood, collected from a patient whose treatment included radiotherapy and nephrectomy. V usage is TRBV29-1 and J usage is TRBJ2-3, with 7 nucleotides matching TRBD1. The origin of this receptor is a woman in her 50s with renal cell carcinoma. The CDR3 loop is CSVTQGPTDTQYF. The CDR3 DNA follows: TGCAGCGTGACACAGGGGCCTACAGATACGCAGTATTTT.